These 5 T cell receptor beta chains share one sample of origin, sequenced in a study of blood T cells in healthy people across ages. The authors ran a second PCR of about 6 to 11 cycles using a sample-barcoded 5' primer and a J-beta primer mix. TCRdb re-called the 5' RACE reads through MiXCR, storing one row per CDR3 protein. Found here are 1.2 million to 1.5 million distinct CDR3 sequences, approximately 38% of them singletons; the top ten hold 7% to 9.5%. Material for sequencing was blood. The receptor source for this set is a woman between 18 and 29 years old in good health.

V is TRBV5-5 and J is TRBJ2-1, with TRBD2 as a possible D gene (6 bases). Germline CDR1 SGHKS, CDR2 YYEKEE (reference sequence). Trimming cost V 3 bases and J 7 bases, with 17 bases left between them. This CDR3 has 15 residues. In DNA, the CDR3 is TGTGCCAGCAGCTGGGGTGTAGCGGCCGGGAATGAGCAGTTCTTC. Protein: CASSWGVAAGNEQFF. The full variable domain, completed using reference TRBV5-5 and TRBJ2-1, is DAGVTQSPTHLIKTRGQQVTLRCSPISGHKSVSWYQQVLGQGPQFIFQYYEKEERGRGNFPDRFSARQFPNYSSELNVNALLLGDSALYLCASSWGVAAGNEQFFGPGTRLTVL.

V usage is TRBV20-1 and J usage is TRBJ2-1, with D possibly being TRBD2 (6 bases). This CDR3 spans 15 amino acids. V was clipped by 0 bases and J by 4 bases, with 13 bases between them. Germline V gene sequence: CDR1 DFQATT, CDR2 SNEGSKA (reference sequence). The CDR3 DNA follows: TGCAGTGCTAGAGATGCGTCTAGCGAATACAATGAGCAGTTCTTC. The encoded protein is CSARDASSEYNEQFF.

This chain links TRBV6-1 with TRBJ1-1, with TRBD1 matching over 8 bases. Germline lookup yields CDR1 MNHNS and CDR2 SASEGT. Trimming cost V 6 bases and J 4 bases; bases outside gene matches: 16. The CDR3 is made up of 17 amino acids. The CDR3 DNA follows: TGTGCCAGCAGCGCCCGGGCAGGGGGCGCAGGGGGCACTGAAGCTTTCTTT. Translating gives CASSARAGGAGGTEAFF.

The gene calls are TRBV28 and TRBJ1-1, with 9 bases fitting TRBD1. The CDR3 covers 16 residues. Germline V lookup: CDR1 MDHEN, CDR2 SYDVKM. V was pared by 5 bases and J by 2 bases, with 9 bases of the junction left unmatched. The CDR3 nucleotides are TGTGCCAGCAGTGTCGACAGGGGGTTAGTAAACACTGAAGCTTTCTTT. Its translation is CASSVDRGLVNTEAFF.

This clonotype has just a few counts. The DNA for the CDR3 is TGTGCCAGCAGTCTCACCTGGGGGCCCGTCTATAATGAAAAACTGTTTTTT. Amino acids: CASSLTWGPVYNEKLFF. This chain joins TRBV12-3 or TRBV12-4 and TRBJ1-4; a possible D gene is TRBD1 (6 bases). V lost 5 bases, J lost 4 bases, and 20 bases lay in between. The CDR3 length is 17 residues.